These T cell receptor beta chains were read from a single sample in a study of blood T cell repertoires in COVID-19. Repertoires were generated with immunoSEQ multiplex PCR, while TCRdb's copy carries only in-frame clones and drops some. The profile shows approximately 33,000 clones, 70% to 90% of them singletons. Sequences were obtained from peripheral blood. The receptors here all came from a man in his fifties or sixties with COVID-19, enrolled during active disease. The CDR3 runs from the conserved cysteine through the conserved F or W. A D gene is named only where the DNA matches it firmly. Some rows mark clone size as missing; the rest say once, few, many or name a class of expanded clone.

clone_size d_call j_call v_call cdr3_aa cdr3_nt
- TRBD1 TRBJ1-4 TRBV19 CASNPGQDRAGKLFF TGTGCCAGTAACCCCGGACAGGACCGGGCTGGAAAACTGTTTTTT
once TRBD1 TRBJ1-1 TRBV5-1 CASSLDRGNTEAFF TGCGCCAGCAGCCTGGACAGGGGGAACACTGAAGCTTTCTTT
few - TRBJ2-2 TRBV5-8 CASSLGQVGLNTGELFF TGTGCCAGCAGCTTGGGTCAAGTGGGGCTGAACACCGGGGAGCTGTTTTTT
- - TRBJ2-7 TRBV5-6 CASSLGGTALYEQYF TGTGCCAGCAGCTTGGGGGGGACTGCCCTCTACGAGCAGTACTTC
- - TRBJ2-7 TRBV4-1 CASSQNIGGYEQYF TGCGCCAGCAGCCAAAACATTGGGGGGTACGAGCAGTACTTC
- TRBD1 TRBJ2-7 TRBV4-1 CASSQGRDRSYEQYF TGCGCCAGCAGCCAAGGCCGGGACAGGTCCTACGAGCAGTACTTC
- TRBD2 TRBJ2-5 TRBV9 CASSPGLAGGGTQYF TGTGCCAGCAGCCCGGGACTAGCGGGAGGCGGGACCCAGTACTTC
- TRBD1 TRBJ1-2 TRBV27 CASSPDRGRGYTF TGTGCCAGCAGTCCGGACAGGGGAAGAGGCTACACCTTC
- - TRBJ2-7 TRBV7-9 CASSPAYEQYF TGTGCCAGCAGCCCAGCCTACGAGCAGTACTTC
once TRBD2 TRBJ2-1 TRBV28 CASRAGTSVVWQFF TGTGCCAGCAGGGCCGGGACTAGCGTAGTTTGGCAGTTCTTC
once - TRBJ1-3 TRBV19 CASSSHHLSSGNTIYF TGTGCCAGTAGTTCTCATCACCTGAGCTCTGGAAACACCATATATTTT
- TRBD1 TRBJ1-1 TRBV30 CAWSGQGVLNTEAFF TGTGCCTGGAGTGGACAGGGTGTATTGAACACTGAAGCTTTCTTT
- - TRBJ2-1 TRBV28 CASKVRGNEQFF TGTGCCAGCAAAGTCAGGGGCAATGAGCAGTTCTTC
few - TRBJ1-1 TRBV7-9 CASSLDTGNTEAFF TGTGCCAGCAGCTTAGATACAGGGAACACTGAAGCTTTCTTT
- TRBD1 TRBJ2-5 TRBV30 CAWSIGTGTQETQYF TGTGCCTGGAGTATCGGGACAGGGACCCAAGAGACCCAGTACTTC
- - TRBJ1-4 TRBV18 CASSSSGGGNEKLFF TGTGCCAGCTCAAGTTCGGGAGGAGGTAATGAAAAACTGTTTTTT
- TRBD1 TRBJ2-7 TRBV4-1 CASSSPGGSVFEQYF TGCGCCAGCAGCTCCCCAGGGGGCTCAGTGTTCGAGCAGTACTTC